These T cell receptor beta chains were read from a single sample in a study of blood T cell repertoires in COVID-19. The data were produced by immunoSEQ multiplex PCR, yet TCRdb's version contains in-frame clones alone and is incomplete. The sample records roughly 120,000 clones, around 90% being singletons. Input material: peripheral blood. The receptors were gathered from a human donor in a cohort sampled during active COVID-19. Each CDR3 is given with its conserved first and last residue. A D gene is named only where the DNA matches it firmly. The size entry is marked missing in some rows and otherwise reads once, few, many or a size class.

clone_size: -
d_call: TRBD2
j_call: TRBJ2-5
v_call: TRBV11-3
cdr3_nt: TGTGCCAGCAGCTCCTCCGGGACTAGACAAGAGACCCAGTACTTC
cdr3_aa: CASSSSGTRQETQYF

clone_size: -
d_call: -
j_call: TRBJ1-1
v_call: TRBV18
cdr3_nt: TGTGCCAGCCATTCCTCCGGGATGAACACTGAAGCTTTCTTT
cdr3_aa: CASHSSGMNTEAFF

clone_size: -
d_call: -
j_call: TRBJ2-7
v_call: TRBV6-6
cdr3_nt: TGTGCCAGCAAAGACACCTACGAGCAGTACTTC
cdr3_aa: CASKDTYEQYF

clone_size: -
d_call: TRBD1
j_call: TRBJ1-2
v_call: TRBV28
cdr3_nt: TGTGCTACAGGGGGGGCCCCTTATGGCTACACCTTC
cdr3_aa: CATGGAPYGYTF

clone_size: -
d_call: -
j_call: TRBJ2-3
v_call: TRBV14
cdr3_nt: TGTGCCAGCAGCCAAGATCTCCCAGCGAGATTCACAGATACGCAGTATTTT
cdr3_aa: CASSQDLPARFTDTQYF

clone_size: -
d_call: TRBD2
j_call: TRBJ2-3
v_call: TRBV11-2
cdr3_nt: TGTGCCAGCAGCTTAGTCCCCTCTAGCGGGGGCACAGATACGCAGTATTTT
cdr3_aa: CASSLVPSSGGTDTQYF

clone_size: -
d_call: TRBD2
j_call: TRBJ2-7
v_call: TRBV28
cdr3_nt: TGTGCCAGCAGCCAGTGGGGACTAGACTACGAGCAGTACTTC
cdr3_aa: CASSQWGLDYEQYF

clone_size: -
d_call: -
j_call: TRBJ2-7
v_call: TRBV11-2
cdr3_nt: TGTGCCAGCAGAACACCTCGACAGAGATCCTACGAGCAGTACTTC
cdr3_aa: CASRTPRQRSYEQYF

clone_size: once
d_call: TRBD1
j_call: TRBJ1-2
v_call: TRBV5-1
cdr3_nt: TGCGCCAGCAGCTTGGGGGACAGGGTTCCAAACTATGGCTACACCTTC
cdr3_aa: CASSLGDRVPNYGYTF

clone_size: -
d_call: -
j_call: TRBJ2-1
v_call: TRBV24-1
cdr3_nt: TGTGCCACCAGTGATCCAACTCCCGGGGGGCTCTACAATGAGCAGTTCTTC
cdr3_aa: CATSDPTPGGLYNEQFF

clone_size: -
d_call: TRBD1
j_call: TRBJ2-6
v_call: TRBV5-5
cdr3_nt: TGTGCCAGCAGCGAAACAGGGGAGGGGGCCAACGTCCTGACTTTC
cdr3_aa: CASSETGEGANVLTF

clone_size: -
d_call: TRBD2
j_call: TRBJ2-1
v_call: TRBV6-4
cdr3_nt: TGTGCCAGCAGTGACTCGAGTGGGGGGGACCACAATGAGCAGTTCTTC
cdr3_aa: CASSDSSGGDHNEQFF

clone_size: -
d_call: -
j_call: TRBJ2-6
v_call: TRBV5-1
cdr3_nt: TGCGCCAGCAGCCCGCGCCCAGCGGGCCCCTCTGGGGCCAACGTCCTGACTTTC
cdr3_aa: CASSPRPAGPSGANVLTF

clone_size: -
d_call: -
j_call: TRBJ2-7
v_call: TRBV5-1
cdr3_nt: TGCGCCAGCAGCTTGAGTCGAGGGATCGAGCAGTACTTC
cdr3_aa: CASSLSRGIEQYF

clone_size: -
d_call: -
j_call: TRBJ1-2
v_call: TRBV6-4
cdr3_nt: TGTGCCAGCTCGTTGGAGGCGGGGGGCACCTATGGCTACACCTTC
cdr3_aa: CASSLEAGGTYGYTF

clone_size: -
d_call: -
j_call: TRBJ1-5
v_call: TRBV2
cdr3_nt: TGTGCCAGCAGGGAACGCAGGGTCACCAATAGCAATCAGCCCCAGCATTTT
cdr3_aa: CASRERRVTNSNQPQHF

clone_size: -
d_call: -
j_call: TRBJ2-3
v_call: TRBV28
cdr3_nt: TGTGCCAGCAGTTCCGAACGGGATACGCAGTATTTT
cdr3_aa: CASSSERDTQYF

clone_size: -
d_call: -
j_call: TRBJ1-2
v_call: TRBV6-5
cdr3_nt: TGTGCCAGCAGTAGCGCGACAGATAACTATGGCTACACCTTC
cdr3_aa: CASSSATDNYGYTF

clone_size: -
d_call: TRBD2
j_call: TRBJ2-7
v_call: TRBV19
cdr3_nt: TGTGCCAGTACAAGTACACTAGCGGGCAACGAGCAGTACTTC
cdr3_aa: CASTSTLAGNEQYF

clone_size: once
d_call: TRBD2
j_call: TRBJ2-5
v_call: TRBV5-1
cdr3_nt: TGCGCCAGCAGCTCCCTGACTAGCGGGAGGGTTCAAGAGACCCAGTACTTC
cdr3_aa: CASSSLTSGRVQETQYF

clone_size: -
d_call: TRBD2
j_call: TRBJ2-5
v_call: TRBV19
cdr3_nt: TGTGCCAGTCTGGGGGGACTAGCGGGGCAAGAGACCCAGTACTTC
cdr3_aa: CASLGGLAGQETQYF

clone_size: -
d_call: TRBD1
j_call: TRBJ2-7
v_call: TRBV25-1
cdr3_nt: TGTGCCAGCGGAAGGGGGCCATACGAGCAGTACTTC
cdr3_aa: CASGRGPYEQYF

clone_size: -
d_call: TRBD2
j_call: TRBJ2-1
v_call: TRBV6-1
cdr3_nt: TGTGCCAGCAGTGAAGTCGAGCGGGGGGCCGGAACGAGGCAGTTCTTC
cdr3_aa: CASSEVERGAGTRQFF

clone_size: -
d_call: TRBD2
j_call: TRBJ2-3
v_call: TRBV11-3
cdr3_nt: TGTGCCAGCAGCTATGGACTAGCGGCGAGCACAGATACGCAGTATTTT
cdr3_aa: CASSYGLAASTDTQYF

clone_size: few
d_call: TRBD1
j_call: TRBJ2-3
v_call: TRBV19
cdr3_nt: TGTGCCAGTCGTGGGCCGGACAGGGTGGTGACAGATACGCAGTATTTT
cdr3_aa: CASRGPDRVVTDTQYF

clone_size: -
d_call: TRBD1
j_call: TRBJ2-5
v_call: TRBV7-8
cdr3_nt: TGTGCCAGCAGCCCAAGGGGACAGTTCCAAGAGACCCAGTACTTC
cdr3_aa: CASSPRGQFQETQYF

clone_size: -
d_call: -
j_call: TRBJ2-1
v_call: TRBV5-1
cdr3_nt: TGCGCCAGCAGCTCAAGCCTGCCCCGGGATGAGCAGTTCTTC
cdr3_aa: CASSSSLPRDEQFF

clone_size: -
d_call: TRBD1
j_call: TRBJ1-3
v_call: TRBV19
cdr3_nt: TGTGCCAGTAGTCAAAACAGGGGTTCTGGAAACACCATATATTTT
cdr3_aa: CASSQNRGSGNTIYF

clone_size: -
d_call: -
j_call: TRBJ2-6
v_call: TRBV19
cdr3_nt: TGTGCCAGTAGTATAGGGGCCCCCGCTGGGGCCAACGTCCTGACTTTC
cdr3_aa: CASSIGAPAGANVLTF

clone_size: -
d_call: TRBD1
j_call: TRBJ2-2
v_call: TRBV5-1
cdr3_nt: TGCGCCAGCAGCCCGGACAGGGAGAACACCGGGGAGCTGTTTTTT
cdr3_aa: CASSPDRENTGELFF

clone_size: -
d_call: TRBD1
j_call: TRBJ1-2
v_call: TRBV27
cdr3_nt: TGTGCCAGCCGTTCTTACATCCCCGGGACAGGGTTCGGCTACACCTTC
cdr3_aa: CASRSYIPGTGFGYTF

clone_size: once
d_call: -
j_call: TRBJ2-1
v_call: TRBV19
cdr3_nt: TGTGCCAGTAGTATAGGGTCAGTCCAGACAATGGAGCAGTTCTTC
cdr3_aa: CASSIGSVQTMEQFF

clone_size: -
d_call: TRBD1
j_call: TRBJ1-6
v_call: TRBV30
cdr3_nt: TGTGCCTGGAGGCGGATTGGGACAGATTCACCCCTCCACTTT
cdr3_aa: CAWRRIGTDSPLHF

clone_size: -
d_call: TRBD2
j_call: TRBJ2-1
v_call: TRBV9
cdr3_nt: TGTGCCAGCAGCGCTCTAGCGGAGGTCTACAATGAGCAGTTCTTC
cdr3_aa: CASSALAEVYNEQFF

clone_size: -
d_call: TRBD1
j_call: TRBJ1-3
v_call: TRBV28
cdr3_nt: TGTGCCAGCTCCTACAGGGGAAAGGCTGGAAACACCATATATTTT
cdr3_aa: CASSYRGKAGNTIYF

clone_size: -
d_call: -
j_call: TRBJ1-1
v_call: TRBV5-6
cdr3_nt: TGTGCCAGCAGCGGGAACGAGGGACTCACTGAAGCTTTCTTT
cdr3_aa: CASSGNEGLTEAFF

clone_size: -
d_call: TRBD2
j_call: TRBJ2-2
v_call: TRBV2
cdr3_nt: TGTGCCAGCAGTTCGCGACTAGCCGGGACCGGCACCGGGGAGCTGTTTTTT
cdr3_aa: CASSSRLAGTGTGELFF

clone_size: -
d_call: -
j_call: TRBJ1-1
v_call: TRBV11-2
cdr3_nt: TGTGCCAGCAGCTGGTCAGGACTAAACACTGAAGCTTTCTTT
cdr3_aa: CASSWSGLNTEAFF

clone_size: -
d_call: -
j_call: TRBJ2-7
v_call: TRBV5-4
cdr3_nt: TGTGCCAGCAGTTCCGGGACACTTTACGAGCAGTACTTC
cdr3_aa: CASSSGTLYEQYF

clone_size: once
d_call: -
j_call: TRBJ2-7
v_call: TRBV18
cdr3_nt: TGTGCCAGCTCACCAAGGCAGTCCACTACCTACGAGCAGTACTTC
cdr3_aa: CASSPRQSTTYEQYF

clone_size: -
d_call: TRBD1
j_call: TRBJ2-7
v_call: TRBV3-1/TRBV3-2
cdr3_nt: TGTGCCAGCAGCTTCTGGGGACAGGGGGTTTCCCGCTACGAGCAGTACTTC
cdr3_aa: CASSFWGQGVSRYEQYF

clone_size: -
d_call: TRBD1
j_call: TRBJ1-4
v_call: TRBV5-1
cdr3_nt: TGCGCCAGCAGCGCCGGACAGGGGACAACTAATGAAAAACTGTTTTTT
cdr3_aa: CASSAGQGTTNEKLFF

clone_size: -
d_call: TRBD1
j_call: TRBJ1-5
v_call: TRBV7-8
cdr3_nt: TGTGCCAGCAGCCCGACGGACAGGGGCAACAATCAGCCCCAGCATTTT
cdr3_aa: CASSPTDRGNNQPQHF

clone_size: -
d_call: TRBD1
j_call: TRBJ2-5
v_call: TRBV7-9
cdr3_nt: TGTGCCAGCAGCTCCGGGACAGGGGCGCTCGAAGAGACCCAGTACTTC
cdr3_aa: CASSSGTGALEETQYF

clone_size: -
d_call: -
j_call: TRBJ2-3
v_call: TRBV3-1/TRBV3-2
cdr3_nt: TGTGCCAGCAGCCAAGGAGTAGCGGCCCACACAGATACGCAGTATTTT
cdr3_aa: CASSQGVAAHTDTQYF

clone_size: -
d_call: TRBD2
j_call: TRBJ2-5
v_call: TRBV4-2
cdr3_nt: TGTGCCAGCAGCCAGCGGGAGCAAGAGACCCAGTACTTC
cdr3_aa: CASSQREQETQYF

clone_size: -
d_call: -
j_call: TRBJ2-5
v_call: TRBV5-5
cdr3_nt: TGTGCCAGCAGCTTTAGTGTGGGGCATTTAGAGACCCAGTACTTC
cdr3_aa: CASSFSVGHLETQYF

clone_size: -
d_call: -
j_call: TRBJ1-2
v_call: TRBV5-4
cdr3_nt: TGTGCCAGCAGCCCCCGTTCGGTAGCTAACTATGGCTACACCTTC
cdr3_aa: CASSPRSVANYGYTF

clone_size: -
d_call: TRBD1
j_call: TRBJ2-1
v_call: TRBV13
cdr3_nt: TGTGCCAGCAGCCTAGCCTCGGACAGGGGATTGTACAATGAGCAGTTCTTC
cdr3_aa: CASSLASDRGLYNEQFF

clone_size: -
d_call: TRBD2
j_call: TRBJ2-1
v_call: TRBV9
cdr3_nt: TGTGCCAGCAGCTCCGGACTAGCGGGGGGACCGTCGGCGGATGAGCAGTTCTTC
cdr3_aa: CASSSGLAGGPSADEQFF

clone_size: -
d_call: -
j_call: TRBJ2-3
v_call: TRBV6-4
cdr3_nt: TGTGCCAGCAGTCCTGAAATCGGTAAAGATACGCAGTATTTT
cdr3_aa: CASSPEIGKDTQYF

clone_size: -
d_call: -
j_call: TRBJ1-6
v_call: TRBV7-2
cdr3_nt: TGTGCCAGCAGCTTAGCGAGTAGAAATTCACCCCTCCACTTT
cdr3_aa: CASSLASRNSPLHF

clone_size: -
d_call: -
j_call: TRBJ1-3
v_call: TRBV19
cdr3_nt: TGTGCCAGTAGTATAGAGGGGAGACGGCCGGTACGTGGAAACACCATATATTTT
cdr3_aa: CASSIEGRRPVRGNTIYF